This TCR beta chain was identified during a study of OX40 agonist ivuxolimab in advanced cancers. Background for the entire study: The costimulatory receptor OX40 (CD134) was targeted by ivuxolimab, a fully human IgG2 agonistic monoclonal antibody. Intravenous ivuxolimab was administered to patients every 2 weeks at six dose levels: 0.01, 0.1, 0.3, 1.5, 3 and 10 mg/kg. Of the roughly 51 patients in dose escalation, some 20 had hepatocellular carcinoma, roughly 15 had melanoma, 9 had renal cell carcinoma and 9 had head and neck cancer. The dose-escalation cohort was about 87% male with a mean age of roughly 60 years, ranging from about 20 to 80. Patients were allowed to have had prior anti-PD-1, anti-PD-L1 or anti-CTLA-4 therapy, and more than 30% of the dose-escalation patients had previously received checkpoint inhibitors. Partial responses occurred in three dose-escalation patients, of whom one had hepatocellular carcinoma and two had cutaneous melanoma. The point of sequencing TCRbeta in the periphery was to test whether ivuxolimab changed TCR sequence diversity and drove clonal T-cell expansion. The paper reports the monotherapy dose-escalation portion (N of about 56 patients) of the phase I ivuxolimab trial.

For sequencing of the TCRbeta CDR3 region, genomic DNA was extracted from the sorted cells. TCRbeta CDR3 regions were sequenced using the immunoSEQ Assay. Sourced from immuneACCESS, this table was stored by TCRdb with only in-frame sequences that have V and J called. A share of the clones is absent; for the studies checked, an unresolved V gene accounts for under half, and the remainder has no known explanation. This sample has 65,000 to 85,000 clones in its table, and less than 90% of those were observed once. The top ten hold roughly 3% of the sample. The CDR3 numbers 15 residues from cysteine through phenylalanine. The DNA shown is the 45-base CDR3, in frame from base 1. The germline V gene encodes CDR1 SGHTA and CDR2 FQGNSA. At the junction V is shortened by 0 bases and J by 2 bases, with 8 bases in between. What the study reported, not specific to this receptor: On average, CD8+ T cells showed more expanded clones than CD4+ T cells after ivuxolimab. Low levels of normalized T-cell clonal expansion were also seen in some nonresponding patients. In partial responders in the 0.1-3.0 mg/kg groups, normalized peripheral clonal expansion was found to be among the lowest, especially among CD8+ T cells. At doses of 0.1 to 3.0 mg/kg, clonal expansion of both CD4+ and CD8+ blood T cells was observed from baseline to week 6. The antigen specificity of the peripheral T cells that underwent clonal expansion was not determined.

The trial excluded patients who had a history of autoimmune disease or who were on systemic immunosuppression. Peripheral blood for TCR sequencing was drawn from every dose cohort at baseline, at cycle 4 day 1 and at cycle 7 day 1. The samples were drawn from a first-in-human, open-label, multicenter phase I dose-escalation trial of ivuxolimab. The trial enrolled adults with locally advanced or metastatic head and neck squamous cell, hepatocellular, melanoma or renal cell carcinoma. Before TCR sequencing, CD4+ and CD8+ T cells were separately sorted from peripheral blood. This clone came up once. Its recognized antigen is unknown. Base qualities are not at hand, and no much larger clone is one base apart.

The rearrangement joined TRBV7-2 to TRBJ1-5; TRBD1 is possibly the D segment (6 matching bases). The material was CD4+ or CD8+ T cells sorted from blood, obtained in a trial of the OX40 agonist ivuxolimab. The origin of this receptor is an adult with an advanced solid tumor such as melanoma, head and neck, liver or kidney cancer. The nucleotide sequence reads TGTGCCAGCAGCTTAGCAGGGGGGCGCAATCAGCCCCAGCATTTT. It specifies CASSLAGGRNQPQHF.